This record concerns one TCR beta chain sequence. The antigen remains undetermined. Donors sampled were nominally healthy, though unrecorded immune exposures were likely. Germline assignment: CDR1 MNHNS and CDR2 SASEGT. The CDR3 sequence is 17 residues long. Unmatched junction bases numbered 15, after V lost 4 bases and J lost 8 bases. The data originate from a study of cytomegalovirus exposure and HLA in healthy donors. Findings and caveats of the study: It was 150 to 200 TCR beta chains that were listed as cytomegalovirus-associated.

This PCR relied on a set of 60 Vbeta primers and 13 Jbeta primers. Sequenced by immunoSEQ multiplex PCR; TCRdb stores in-frame clones only, minus some. The sample holds approximately 210,000 clones; over 60% are singletons and the top ten take about 1%. The chain joins TRBV6-1 to TRBJ2-1, with 9 positions matching TRBD2. The specimen sequenced was PBMCs. The clonotype originates from a woman between 35 and 50 years old in good health and CMV-seronegative. CDR3 sequence: CASSGFLTAGGLHEQFF. The CDR3 DNA reads TGTGCCAGCAGTGGGTTCCTGACAGCGGGAGGCCTACATGAGCAGTTCTTC.